The clone carrying this TCR beta chain was recorded once. This CDR3 spans 11 amino acids. From germline, CDR1 is SGHAT and CDR2 FQNNGV. Trimming removed 7 bases from V and 4 bases from J, with 8 bases in between. The data were obtained in a study of cytomegalovirus exposure and HLA in healthy donors. Primers included in the PCR were 60 Vbeta and 13 Jbeta primers. Assay used: immunoSEQ multiplex PCR; TCRdb lists only in-frame clones, some missing. The data show roughly 110,000 clones, with 70% to 80% seen just once and roughly 2.3% held by the top ten. The receptor comes from a man in his late teens or twenties in good health and CMV-seronegative. The rearrangement links TRBV11-2 to TRBJ2-7; D might be TRBD1 (6 bases). Sample: PBMCs. The CDR3, as DNA: TGTGCCAGCACCCAGGGGTACGAGCAGTACTTC. This encodes CASTQGYEQYF.